This T cell receptor beta chain stems from a study of shared clonotypes between healthy human individuals. Sequencing was performed with immunoSEQ multiplex PCR; in TCRdb, only in-frame clones are kept and a portion is missing. The table records some 2,500,000 clones, approximately 90% of them present only once. V shed 4 bases, J shed 3 bases, and the junction held 12 bases outside the gene matches. The germline gives CDR1 SNHLY, CDR2 FYNNEI. The CDR3 is made up of 18 amino acids. The table lists this clone with a count of one. This receptor was taken from a man between 18 and 29 years old in good health. Some clones in this sample may be carry-over from other donors' samples. This chain joins TRBV2 and TRBJ2-2; 9 bases fit TRBD1. The sequencing sample was made of naive CD4+ T cells from PBMCs. The subset here: CD45RA+ positively selected. In DNA, the CDR3 is TGTGCCAGCAGTGTCCCCGCTAGTTGGGACAGGGACACCGGGGAGCTGTTTTTT. This encodes CASSVPASWDRDTGELFF.